This is a list of T cell receptor beta chains from one sample in a study of blood T cell repertoires in COVID-19. Data came from immunoSEQ multiplex PCR; TCRdb stores just in-frame clones and leaves some out. The sample yields 70,000 or so clones, about 92% seen once. Sequencing was done on a sample of peripheral blood. These TCRs come from a human donor in a cohort sampled during active COVID-19. CDR3s include the opening cysteine and the closing phenylalanine or tryptophan. D genes are given only for firm matches. Where a row states a size, it is once, few, many or the class of an expanded clone; other rows omit it.

len	abundance	v_gene	d_gene	j_gene	CDR3nt	CDR3aa
15	-	TRBV2	TRBD1	TRBJ2-4	TGTGCCAGCAGTAGGGACAGGGAAGGTGAAAACATTCAGTACTTC	CASSRDREGENIQYF
15	-	TRBV9	-	TRBJ2-2	TGTGCCAGCAGCGCCGGAGGTGCGGGAACCGGGGAGCTGTTTTTT	CASSAGGAGTGELFF
14	-	TRBV4-1	-	TRBJ2-5	TGCGCCAGCAGCCTAAGCAGGGGTCAAGAGACCCAGTACTTC	CASSLSRGQETQYF
11	-	TRBV9	TRBD1	TRBJ1-2	TGTGCCAGCAGCCCAGGGGGCCTCTACACCTTC	CASSPGGLYTF
13	-	TRBV9	-	TRBJ2-7	TGTGCCAGCAGCGTAGGACTTTCGGAAGAGCAGTACTTC	CASSVGLSEEQYF
14	many	TRBV30	TRBD1	TRBJ1-2	TGTGCCTGGAGTGTACACAGGGGAAATGATGGCTACACCTTC	CAWSVHRGNDGYTF
10	-	TRBV12-3/TRBV12-4	-	TRBJ2-1	TGTGCCAGCAGCGTGAATGAGCAGTTCTTC	CASSVNEQFF
16	-	TRBV19	-	TRBJ1-5	TGTGCCAGTAGTACCCGACACGTCGGGGGAAATCAGCCCCAGCATTTT	CASSTRHVGGNQPQHF
14	-	TRBV6-2/TRBV6-3	-	TRBJ2-7	TGTGCCAGCAGTTACTCGATATCAGGGAACGAGCAGTACTTC	CASSYSISGNEQYF
17	-	TRBV7-2	-	TRBJ1-5	TGTGCCAGCAGCTTAGCGCCAGGGCTACAGCTAAGTCAGCCCCAGCATTTT	CASSLAPGLQLSQPQHF
16	once	TRBV5-1	TRBD2	TRBJ2-3	TGCGCCAGCAGCATAATAGCGGGAGTAAACGCAGATACGCAGTATTTT	CASSIIAGVNADTQYF
14	-	TRBV28	-	TRBJ1-2	TGTGCCAGCAGAGAGGGCCACTCGATCTATGGCTACACCTTC	CASREGHSIYGYTF
13	once	TRBV18	TRBD1	TRBJ2-5	TGTGCCAGCTCAGCGGGACAGGGAGAGACCCAGTACTTC	CASSAGQGETQYF
18	-	TRBV30	TRBD2	TRBJ2-2	TGTGCCTGGAGTCTAGGGCTAGCGGGAGCCGTCGACACCGGGGAGCTGTTTTTT	CAWSLGLAGAVDTGELFF
13	once	TRBV28	TRBD1	TRBJ2-7	TGTGCCAGCACCGGACAGGGGGCCTACGAGCAGTACTTC	CASTGQGAYEQYF
16	-	TRBV5-1	TRBD1	TRBJ1-6	TGCGCCAGCAGCTTAACAGGGGCCGCGGGTTATTCACCCCTCCACTTT	CASSLTGAAGYSPLHF
14	few	TRBV2	-	TRBJ1-3	TGTGCCAGCAGTGCCGAGAGCTCTGGAAACACCATATATTTT	CASSAESSGNTIYF
16	-	TRBV6-1	-	TRBJ2-3	TGTGCCAGCAGTGAAGGGGGCGGCCGATTCACAGATACGCAGTATTTT	CASSEGGGRFTDTQYF
18	-	TRBV5-5	TRBD2	TRBJ2-7	TGTGCCAGCAGCCCCCGGACTGTTCTAGCGGGAGGGCCCGGCGAGCAGTACTTC	CASSPRTVLAGGPGEQYF
13	-	TRBV9	-	TRBJ1-3	TGTGCCAGCAGCGTCCGTTCTGGAAACACCATATATTTT	CASSVRSGNTIYF
18	-	TRBV7-8	TRBD2	TRBJ2-3	TGTGCCAGCAGCTTATTTCTAGCGGGCGCGTTGAGTACAGATACGCAGTATTTT	CASSLFLAGALSTDTQYF
14	-	TRBV5-4	TRBD1	TRBJ2-7	TGTGCCAGCAGCACTTCCGGGACAGCTTACGAGCAGTACTTC	CASSTSGTAYEQYF
12	-	TRBV5-6	-	TRBJ2-5	TGTGCCAGCAGCTTGGTCGGGGAGACCCAGTACTTC	CASSLVGETQYF
15	-	TRBV19	TRBD2	TRBJ2-3	TGTGCCAGTAGTATGCTAGCGGGCGGCACCGATACGCAGTATTTT	CASSMLAGGTDTQYF
16	-	TRBV5-1	-	TRBJ2-2	TGCGCCAGCAGCTTTTTAACTGTGGAGGAGACCGGGGAGCTGTTTTTT	CASSFLTVEETGELFF
15	-	TRBV9	TRBD2	TRBJ2-5	TGTGCCAGCAGCGTGAGGGACGGGGGGTCGCAGACCCAGTACTTC	CASSVRDGGSQTQYF
16	-	TRBV30	-	TRBJ2-5	TGTGCCTGGAGTGAAGCTCCGACAGGAATCGTTGAGACCCAGTACTTC	CAWSEAPTGIVETQYF
17	-	TRBV7-9	TRBD1	TRBJ2-2	TGTGCCAGCAGTTCCCCGTTGGGGACAGTAAACACCGGGGAGCTGTTTTTT	CASSSPLGTVNTGELFF
17	-	TRBV18	TRBD2	TRBJ2-1	TGTGCCAGCTCACCCCGTTCCCCCCTAGCGGAATACAATGAGCAGTTCTTC	CASSPRSPLAEYNEQFF
14	-	TRBV4-3	-	TRBJ2-3	TGCGCCAGCAGCCAAGATCGGTACACAGATACGCAGTATTTT	CASSQDRYTDTQYF
14	-	TRBV6-2/TRBV6-3	-	TRBJ2-1	TGTGCCAGCAGTTACTCCGGGGCCTACAATGAGCAGTTCTTC	CASSYSGAYNEQFF
13	-	TRBV11-2	-	TRBJ1-1	TGTGCCAGCAGCTTAGCTGCCGGCACTGAAGCTTTCTTT	CASSLAAGTEAFF
13	-	TRBV28	-	TRBJ2-1	TGTGCCAGCAGTTTACCGGGGAACGATGAGCAGTTCTTC	CASSLPGNDEQFF
15	once	TRBV28	-	TRBJ2-7	TGTGCCAGCAGCAGCAGGGGCTCGCTTTCCTACGAGCAGTACTTC	CASSSRGSLSYEQYF
16	-	TRBV2	TRBD1	TRBJ1-1	TGTGCCAGAGGGTCGGGACAGGGGGCATTGAACACTGAAGCTTTCTTT	CARGSGQGALNTEAFF
13	-	TRBV6-5	TRBD2	TRBJ2-7	TGTGCCAGCAAGGCTAGCGGTTCCTACGAGCAGTACTTC	CASKASGSYEQYF
17	-	TRBV5-1	TRBD2	TRBJ2-3	TGCGCCAGCAGCTTGGCGCCACTAGCGGGAGGGTCAGATACGCAGTATTTT	CASSLAPLAGGSDTQYF
18	-	TRBV4-3	-	TRBJ2-3	TGCGCCAGCAGCCAAGAGTTTCCCCGGGGGACTAGCACAGATACGCAGTATTTT	CASSQEFPRGTSTDTQYF
13	few	TRBV6-1	-	TRBJ1-2	TGTGCCAGCAGTGAACAAGCATACTATGGCTACACCTTC	CASSEQAYYGYTF
15	-	TRBV19	TRBD2	TRBJ2-1	TGTGCCAGTAGTATTATGGCGGGGGGAAGGATTGAGCAGTTCTTC	CASSIMAGGRIEQFF
13	-	TRBV6-5	TRBD2	TRBJ2-7	TGTGCCAGCAGGACTAGCGGTTTGAACGAGCAGTACTTC	CASRTSGLNEQYF
14	-	TRBV5-1	-	TRBJ2-2	TGCGCCAGCAGCTTGGAACTAGCCTCCGGGGAGCTGTTTTTT	CASSLELASGELFF
12	-	TRBV6-6	TRBD1	TRBJ1-5	TGTGCCAGTACACAGGGGAAGGAGCCCCAGCATTTT	CASTQGKEPQHF
13	-	TRBV7-8	-	TRBJ2-2	TGTGCCAGCAGCTTACCAGTCCCCGGGGAGCTGTTTTTT	CASSLPVPGELFF
16	-	TRBV13	TRBD1	TRBJ2-3	TGTGCCAGCAGCTTACGGGGACAGGGCGGAACAGATACGCAGTATTTT	CASSLRGQGGTDTQYF
15	-	TRBV7-2	-	TRBJ2-7	TGTGCCAGCAGCTTAACCGCGGTAGGGGCCTACGAGCAGTACTTC	CASSLTAVGAYEQYF
16	-	TRBV6-2/TRBV6-3	TRBD2	TRBJ2-7	TGTGCCAGCAGTTACCTTAGCGGGAGGAACAGTTACGAGCAGTACTTC	CASSYLSGRNSYEQYF
16	-	TRBV7-3	-	TRBJ2-2	TGTGCCAGCTCTCCAGGAGGGGAGGTGCGCACCGGGGAGCTGTTTTTT	CASSPGGEVRTGELFF
14	-	TRBV10-3	TRBD1	TRBJ1-4	TGTGCCATCAGTGGGACAGGGCGGGGGGAAAAACTGTTTTTT	CAISGTGRGEKLFF
14	-	TRBV19	TRBD1	TRBJ2-3	TGTGCCAGTAGTCTGGGACAGGGCCCAGATACGCAGTATTTT	CASSLGQGPDTQYF
14	-	TRBV7-2	-	TRBJ2-1	TGTGCCAGCAGCTCGGGGGATGCCGGAGGGGAGCAGTTCTTC	CASSSGDAGGEQFF
16	-	TRBV27	TRBD1	TRBJ2-2	TGTGCCAGCCGCAGGGGGCAAAGGGGTGACACCGGGGAGCTGTTTTTT	CASRRGQRGDTGELFF
15	-	TRBV7-9	TRBD2	TRBJ2-3	TGTGCCAGCAGCTACCGAGCGGGAGAGTCAGATACGCAGTATTTT	CASSYRAGESDTQYF
14	-	TRBV25-1	TRBD1	TRBJ1-6	TGTGCCAGCACCCAGGGGGGATATAATTCACCCCTCCACTTT	CASTQGGYNSPLHF
14	-	TRBV19	TRBD1	TRBJ1-5	TGTGCCAGTAGCTACAAACAGGGGGGTCAGCCCCAGCATTTT	CASSYKQGGQPQHF
14	-	TRBV6-1	TRBD1	TRBJ2-7	TGTGCCAGCAGTGAAGGAGGACAGGCCTACGAGCAGTACTTC	CASSEGGQAYEQYF
14	-	TRBV24-1	TRBD1	TRBJ2-1	TGTGCCACCAGTGATCCGAACAGGGGCAATGAGCAGTTCTTC	CATSDPNRGNEQFF